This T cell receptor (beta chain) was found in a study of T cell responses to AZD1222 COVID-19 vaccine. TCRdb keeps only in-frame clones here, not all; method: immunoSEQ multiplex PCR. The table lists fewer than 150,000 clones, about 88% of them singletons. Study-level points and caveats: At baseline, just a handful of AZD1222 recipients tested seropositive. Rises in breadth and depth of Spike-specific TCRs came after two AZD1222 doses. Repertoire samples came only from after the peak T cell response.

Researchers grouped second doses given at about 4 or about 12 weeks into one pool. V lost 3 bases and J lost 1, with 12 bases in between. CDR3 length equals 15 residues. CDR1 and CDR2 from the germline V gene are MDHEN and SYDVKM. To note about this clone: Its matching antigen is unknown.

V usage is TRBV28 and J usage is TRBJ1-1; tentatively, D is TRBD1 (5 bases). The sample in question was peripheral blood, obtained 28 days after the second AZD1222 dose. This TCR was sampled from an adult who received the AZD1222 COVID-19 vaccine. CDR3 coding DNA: TGTGCCAGCAGTTTGAGGGGCACCAGGAACACTGAAGCTTTCTTT. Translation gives CASSLRGTRNTEAFF. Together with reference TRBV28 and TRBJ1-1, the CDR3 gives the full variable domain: DVKVTQSSRYLVKRTGEKVFLECVQDMDHENMFWYRQDPGLGLRLIYFSYDVKMKEKGDIPEGYSVSREKKERFSLILESASTNQTSMYLCASSLRGTRNTEAFFGQGTRLTVV.